These 10 T cell receptor beta chains were sequenced from one sample in a study of blood T cell repertoires in COVID-19. Libraries were prepared by immunoSEQ multiplex PCR; TCRdb keeps only in-frame clonotypes and omits some of them. The sample includes some 170,000 clones, more than 65% of them seen just once. The material sequenced was PBMCs or T cells enriched from blood (not recorded which). The receptors here all came from a man in his fifties or sixties who had recovered from COVID-19.

This clone was seen once. V usage is TRBV6-5 and J usage is TRBJ2-3; TRBD2 aligns across 13 bases. Germline V CDR1 and CDR2: MNHEY, SVGAGI. With V trimmed by 4 bases and J by 5 bases, 6 bases remained unmatched. The CDR3 covers 16 residues. CDR3 protein: CASSLLAGGLQDTQYF. As DNA, the CDR3 is TGTGCCAGCAGTTTACTAGCGGGGGGGCTGCAAGATACGCAGTATTTT.

V is TRBV29-1 and J is TRBJ2-7, with 8 positions matching TRBD1. CDR3 length: 17 amino acids. J lost 3 bases, V lost 7 bases, and 20 bases had no gene match. Germline V lookup: CDR1 SQVTM, CDR2 ANQGSEA. Here the CDR3 reads CSASYRRPGQVLYEQYF. In DNA, the CDR3 is TGCAGCGCTTCGTACAGGAGACCGGGACAGGTCCTCTACGAGCAGTACTTC.

This chain joins TRBV27 and TRBJ2-3, with 8 nucleotides matching TRBD1. Trimming cost V 2 bases and J 11 bases; bases outside gene matches: 12. Germline V gene lookup returns CDR1 MNHEY and CDR2 SMNVEV (reference sequence). The CDR3 runs 15 residues. CDR3 coding DNA: TGTGCCAGCAGTTTAGCTGGCACAGGGGGTTGGGGGCAGTATTTT. Translating it yields CASSLAGTGGWGQYF.

V usage is TRBV6-5 and J usage is TRBJ2-5; 9 bases match TRBD1. This CDR3 spans 12 amino acids. Unmatched junction bases numbered 1, after V lost 4 bases and J lost 7 bases. Germline CDR1 reads MNHEY; CDR2 reads SVGAGI. The CDR3 loop reads CASSSTGGTQYF. The DNA of the CDR3 is TGTGCCAGCAGTTCGACAGGGGGGACCCAGTACTTC.

The rearrangement uses TRBV10-3 and TRBJ1-5; 7 bases fit TRBD1. The CDR3 covers 15 residues. With V trimmed by 4 bases and J by 3 bases, 6 bases remained unmatched. From germline, CDR1 is ENHRY and CDR2 SYGVKD. The CDR3 nucleotides read TGTGCCATCAGTGGTACACAGGGGTTCAATCAGCCCCAGCATTTT. It is translated as CAISGTQGFNQPQHF.

This rearrangement joins TRBV6-4 to TRBJ1-2; TRBD1 matches 7 bases. The germline V gene has CDR1 MRHNA and CDR2 SNTAGT. CDR3 length: 13 amino acids. J lost 2 bases, V lost 6 bases, and 3 bases had no gene match. The CDR3 sequence is CASSETGNYGYTF. The CDR3, as DNA: TGTGCCAGCAGCGAGACAGGGAACTATGGCTACACCTTC.

The gene calls are TRBV3-1 (or the pseudogene TRBV3-2) and TRBJ1-2; TRBD1 aligns across 11 bases. The ends lost 7 bases at V and 6 bases at J; junction bases unmatched: 7. Germline loops: CDR1 LGHDT, CDR2 YNNKEL (reference sequence). This CDR3 contains 14 residues. CDR3 nucleotide sequence: TGTGCCAGCACAGGACAGGGGGCGTGGGATGGCTACACCTTC. Amino acid sequence: CASTGQGAWDGYTF.

This clone came up a few times. The same CDR3 can be traced to other DNA sequences in this sample. The gene calls are TRBV7-2 and TRBJ2-7, with 9 bases that match TRBD1. The CDR3 spans 13 residues. Germline assignment: CDR1 SGHTA and CDR2 FQGNSA. V dropped 5 bases and J dropped 4; count of bases not matched to a gene: 3. Written as DNA, the CDR3 is TGTGCCAGCAGCCCGGGACAGGGATACGAGCAGTACTTC. It yields the protein CASSPGQGYEQYF.

The gene calls are TRBV3-1 (or the pseudogene TRBV3-2) and TRBJ1-1; 10 bases match TRBD1. CDR1 and CDR2 from the germline V gene are LGHDT and YNNKEL (reference sequence). V lost 4 bases, J lost 8 bases, and 4 bases stayed unmatched. The CDR3 length is 13 residues. The CDR3 DNA sequence: TGTGCCAGCAGCCGAAGGGACAGGGGAGAAGCTTTCTTT. This sequence encodes CASSRRDRGEAFF.

This clone has only a few counts. This chain joins TRBV5-1 and TRBJ2-2; D remains ambiguous. Trimming cost V 4 bases and J 5 bases, with 9 bases left between them. There are 13 residues in the CDR3. Germline V gives CDR1 SGHRS, CDR2 YFSETQ. The CDR3 reads CASSRTVTGELFF. As DNA, the CDR3 is TGCGCCAGCAGCCGTACGGTAACCGGGGAGCTGTTTTTT.